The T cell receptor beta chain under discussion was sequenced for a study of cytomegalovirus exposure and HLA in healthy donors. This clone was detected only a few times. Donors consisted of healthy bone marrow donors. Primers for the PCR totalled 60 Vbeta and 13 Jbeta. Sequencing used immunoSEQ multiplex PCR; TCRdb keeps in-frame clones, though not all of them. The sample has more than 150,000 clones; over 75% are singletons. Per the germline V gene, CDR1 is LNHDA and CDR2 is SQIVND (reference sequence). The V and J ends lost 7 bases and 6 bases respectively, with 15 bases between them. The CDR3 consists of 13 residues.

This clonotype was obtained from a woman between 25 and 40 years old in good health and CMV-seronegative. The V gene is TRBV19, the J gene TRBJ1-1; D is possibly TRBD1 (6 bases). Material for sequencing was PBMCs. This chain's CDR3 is CASNAGVASEAFF. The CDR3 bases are TGTGCCAGTAACGCAGGGGTGGCCTCTGAAGCTTTCTTT.